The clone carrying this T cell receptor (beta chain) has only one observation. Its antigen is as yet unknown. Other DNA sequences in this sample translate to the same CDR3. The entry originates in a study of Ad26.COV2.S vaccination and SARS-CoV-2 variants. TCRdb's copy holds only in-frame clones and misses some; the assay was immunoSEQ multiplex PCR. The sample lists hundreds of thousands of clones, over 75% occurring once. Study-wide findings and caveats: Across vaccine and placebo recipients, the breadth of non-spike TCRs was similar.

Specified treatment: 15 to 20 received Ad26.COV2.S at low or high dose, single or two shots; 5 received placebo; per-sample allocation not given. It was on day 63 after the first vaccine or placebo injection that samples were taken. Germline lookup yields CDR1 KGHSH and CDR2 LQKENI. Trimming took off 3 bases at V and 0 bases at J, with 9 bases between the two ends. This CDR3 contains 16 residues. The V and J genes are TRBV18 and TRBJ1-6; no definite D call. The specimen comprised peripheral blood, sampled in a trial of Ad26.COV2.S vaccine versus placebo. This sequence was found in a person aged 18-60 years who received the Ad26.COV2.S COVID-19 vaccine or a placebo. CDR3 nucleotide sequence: TGTGCCAGCTCACCCCGTGAGTCCTCCTATAATTCACCCCTCCACTTT. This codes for CASSPRESSYNSPLHF. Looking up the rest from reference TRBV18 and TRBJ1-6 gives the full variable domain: NAGVMQNPRHLVRRRGQEARLRCSPMKGHSHVYWYRQLPEEGLKFMVYLQKENIIDESGMPKERFSAEFPKEGPSILRIQQVVRGDSAAYFCASSPRESSYNSPLHFGNGTRLTVT.